This entry describes one T cell receptor beta chain. The antigen is undetermined. The CDR3 extends over 17 amino acids. Germline loops: CDR1 KGHSH, CDR2 LQKENI. V was trimmed by 0 bases and J by 3 bases, leaving 12 bases between them. The sample originates from a study of spatial heterogeneity in lung cancer. Study summary: In raw reads, more than 8.5 appearances on average were recorded for each unique TCR and UMI combination. General study findings and limits: There were more appearances of ubiquitous expanded tumor TCRs in blood at resection than at follow-up.

TCRdb independently ran MiXCR on the 5' RACE reads; one entry per CDR3 protein. This table has under 40,000 distinct CDR3 sequences, less than 6% appearing once. Regarding time point: sample taken at primary tumor resection. Researchers sequenced whole RNA taken from tumor, nontumor lung or frozen PBMC without sorting. This chain joins TRBV18 and TRBJ2-6, with D tentatively TRBD2 (5 bases). The receptor's source is a male donor with early-stage non-small cell lung cancer. Sequences were derived from PBMCs, sampled at surgery. The CDR3: CASSPPGGEGGANVLTF. The CDR3 DNA is TGTGCCAGCTCACCACCTGGCGGAGAGGGTGGGGCCAACGTCCTGACTTTC.